This entry lists 2 T cell receptor beta chains sequenced from one sample in a study of T cell repertoires in cytomegalovirus infection. TCRdb re-derived calls from the reads in MiXCR, one entry per CDR3 protein. The sample has some 600,000 distinct CDR3 sequences; around 24% are singletons. The sequencing input was CD8+ T cells from PBMCs. The receptors stem from a human donor in good health (CMV status not recorded). Some clones in this sample may be carry-over from other donors' samples.

On this clonotype itself: A read error is likely, as this CDR3 ends without the conserved phenylalanine or tryptophan. The chain couples TRBV29-1 to TRBJ2-1; D uncertain. Per the germline V gene, CDR1 is SQVTM and CDR2 is ANQGSEA. Trimming took 3 bases from V and 5 from J, leaving 8 bases between them. The CDR3 covers 12 residues. Here the CDR3 reads CSVDGLDNEQFI. For the CDR3, the DNA is TGCAGCGTTGACGGGTTAGACAATGAGCAGTTCATC.

This clonotype appeared once. The chain is built from TRBV29-1 and TRBJ1-1, with a weak D call TRBD1 (5 bases). Germline-derived CDR1 and CDR2 are SQVTM and ANQGSEA. CDR3 length equals 13 residues. DNA for the CDR3: TGCGGCTCTGAGTCGGGGGATGGGACTGAAGCTTTCTTT. This sequence encodes CGSESGDGTEAFF.